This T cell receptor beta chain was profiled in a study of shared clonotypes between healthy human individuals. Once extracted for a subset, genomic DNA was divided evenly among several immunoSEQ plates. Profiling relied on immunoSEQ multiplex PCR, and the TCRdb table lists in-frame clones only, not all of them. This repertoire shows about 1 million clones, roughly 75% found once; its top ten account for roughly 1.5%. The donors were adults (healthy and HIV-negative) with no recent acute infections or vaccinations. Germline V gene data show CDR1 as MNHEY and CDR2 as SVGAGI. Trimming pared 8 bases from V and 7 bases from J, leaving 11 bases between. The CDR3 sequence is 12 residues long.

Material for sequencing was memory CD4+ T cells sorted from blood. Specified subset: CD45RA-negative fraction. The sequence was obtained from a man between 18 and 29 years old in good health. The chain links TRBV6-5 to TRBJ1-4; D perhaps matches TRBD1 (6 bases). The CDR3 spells CASGGLGEKLFF. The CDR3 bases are TGTGCCAGCGGGGGGCTGGGTGAAAAACTGTTTTTT.